These 32 T cell receptor beta chains originate from one sample sequenced in a study of graft-versus-host responses after intestinal transplantation. The assay was immunoSEQ multiplex PCR, and TCRdb's table has in-frame clones only and misses some. The sample includes under 65,000 clones, around 93% of them seen just once. Their recognized antigens are unknown. This material consisted of unstimulated CD4+ T cells sorted from spleen or lymph node cells, taken before transplant. The receptors shown here come from a human donor who was the organ donor for an intestinal transplant.

Only one count was recorded for this clone. V usage is TRBV18 and J usage is TRBJ2-5, with 12 bases lining up with TRBD2. The CDR3 length is 16 residues. Looked up from germline, CDR1 is KGHSH and CDR2 is LQKENI. Trimming took 1 base from V and 5 from J; bases not matched to a gene: 5. The CDR3 region is CASSPRLAGGQETQYF. In DNA form, the CDR3 reads TGTGCCAGCTCACCACGTCTAGCGGGGGGGCAGGAGACCCAGTACTTC.

The chain is built from TRBV7-2 and TRBJ2-5, with 7 bases matching TRBD1. The junction had 8 bases not matched to a gene; V was cut back by 2 bases and J by 5 bases. The germline V gene encodes CDR1 SGHTA and CDR2 FQGNSA. CDR3 size: 15 residues. The CDR3 nucleotides are TGTGCCAGCAGCTTATACCTACAGGGGCGGGAGACCCAGTACTTC. It yields the protein CASSLYLQGRETQYF. Drawing the rest from reference TRBV7-2 and TRBJ2-5, the complete variable domain is GAGVSQSPSNKVTEKGKDVELRCDPISGHTALYWYRQSLGQGLEFLIYFQGNSAPDKSGLPSDRFSAERTGGSVSTLTIQRTQQEDSAVYLCASSLYLQGRETQYFGPGTRLLVL.

The chain uses TRBV11-3 and TRBJ2-7, with D uncertain. The V end lost 6 bases, the J end lost 2 bases, and 17 bases lay between the germline ends. CDR3 size: 15 residues. The germline CDR1 and CDR2 sequences are SGHNT and YENEEA. The CDR3 nucleotides are TGTGCCAGCAGGGTCCCGGGTAGCCCCCCCTACGAGCAGTACTTC. Protein sequence: CASRVPGSPPYEQYF.

The V call is TRBV7-2, the J call TRBJ2-3; possible D gene TRBD1, 5 bases. The germline gives CDR1 SGHTA, CDR2 FQGNSA. This CDR3 spans 13 amino acids. V lost 8 bases and J lost 0, with 9 bases in between. The CDR3: CASQRGSTDTQYF. CDR3 DNA: TGTGCCAGCCAAAGGGGTAGCACAGATACGCAGTATTTT.

In DNA, the CDR3 is TGTGCCAGCAGTTACAAGCAAGGTGGGGCCAACGTCCTGACTTTC. This codes for CASSYKQGGANVLTF. The V gene is TRBV6-6, the J gene TRBJ2-6; D remains ambiguous. The CDR3 is made up of 15 amino acids. Trimming removed 2 bases at V and 3 bases at J, with 8 bases between. Germline V CDR1 and CDR2: MNHNY, SVGAGI (reference sequence).

Worth noting for this clone: Relative to the germline gene, one junction end is altered; a read error may explain this. J is TRBJ2-2 and V is TRBV5-4; TRBD1 or TRBD2 may be the D gene (5 bases each). Germline CDR1 and CDR2: SGHNT and YYREEE (reference sequence). The CDR3 sequence is 12 residues long. For the CDR3, the DNA is TGTGCCAGCAACTTGAGGGGCGGGGAGCTGTTTTTT. As protein: CASNLRGGELFF.

The chain has TRBV12-5 and TRBJ2-2, with 8 bases aligning to TRBD2. The germline CDR1 and CDR2 sequences are LGHNT and FRNRAP. Losses at the gene ends were 6 bases for V and 5 bases for J; bases not matched to a gene: 5. CDR3 length equals 14 residues. CDR3: CASGPRGGTGELFF. The CDR3 nucleotides are TGTGCTAGTGGACCCCGGGGGGGAACCGGGGAGCTGTTTTTT.

The chain joins TRBV6-6 to TRBJ1-6; D gene ambiguous. V lost 8 bases to trimming and J lost 9 bases, with 14 bases between them. The V gene's germline CDR1 is MNHNY and CDR2 SVGAGI (reference sequence). CDR3 length: 13 residues. The CDR3 nucleotides read TGTGCCAGCGTCCGGGAGGATGTTTCACCCCTCCACTTT. Translating it yields CASVREDVSPLHF.

The chain uses TRBV7-2 and TRBJ2-7, with 8 positions matching TRBD1. V was clipped by 5 bases and J by 5 bases; unmatched bases: 8. The CDR3 runs 14 residues. Germline loops: CDR1 SGHTA, CDR2 FQGNSA. CDR3 region: CASSIWTGSDEQYF. The CDR3 region has the DNA TGTGCCAGCAGCATATGGACAGGGAGCGACGAGCAGTACTTC.

This clone was seen a single time. J is TRBJ2-3 and V is TRBV14, with 9 positions matching TRBD2. V trimming: 2 bases; J trimming: 4 bases; junction bases outside the gene matches: 7. The CDR3 length is 16 residues. The germline CDR1 and CDR2 sequences are SGHDN and FVKESK. CDR3 protein: CASSQSLASGADTQYF. The CDR3 DNA reads TGTGCCAGCAGCCAATCCCTGGCTAGCGGGGCAGATACGCAGTATTTT.

V and J are TRBV19 and TRBJ1-4, with D tentatively TRBD1 (5 bases). V was pared by 8 bases and J by 8 bases, with 18 bases between. The CDR3 has 14 residues. Germline lookup yields CDR1 LNHDA and CDR2 SQIVND (reference sequence). The CDR3 loop reads CASWDQRGGEKLFF. The CDR3 DNA reads as TGTGCCAGTTGGGACCAAAGAGGAGGGGAAAAACTGTTTTTT. The complete variable domain, with remaining parts taken from reference TRBV19 and TRBJ1-4, reads DGGITQSPKYLFRKEGQNVTLSCEQNLNHDAMYWYRQDPGQGLRLIYYSQIVNDFQKGDIAEGYSVSREKKESFPLTVTSAQKNPTAFYLCASWDQRGGEKLFFGSGTQLSVL.

The chain couples TRBV6-6 to TRBJ1-1; TRBD1 agrees at 9 bases. V shed 7 bases and J 5 bases; nucleotides not matched to a gene: 11. This CDR3 has 15 residues. Germline V gives CDR1 MNHNY, CDR2 SVGAGI (reference sequence). The DNA for the CDR3 is TGTGCCAGCACCCTCCCCGGACAGGGGAGTACTGAAGCTTTCTTT. It specifies CASTLPGQGSTEAFF.

This chain uses TRBV4-2 with TRBJ2-7; D is possibly TRBD1 or TRBD2 (5 bases each). The CDR3 is 16 amino acids. In germline, CDR1 is LGHNA, CDR2 YNFKEQ. V was clipped by 4 bases and J by 0 bases, with 16 bases between them. The CDR3 DNA is TGTGCCAGCAGCCCCCTCGACTTGAGGGGCTCCTACGAGCAGTACTTC. It yields the protein CASSPLDLRGSYEQYF.

The rearrangement uses TRBV6-6 and TRBJ1-2, with D possibly being TRBD1 (5 bases). CDR1 and CDR2 from the germline V gene are MNHNY and SVGAGI (reference sequence). Trimming left V 2 bases short and J 2 bases short, with 6 bases between. The length of the CDR3 is 13 residues. In DNA, the CDR3 is TGTGCCAGCAGTTACGGGGCAAACTATGGCTACACCTTC. Translating it yields CASSYGANYGYTF.

The V and J genes are TRBV6-5 and TRBJ2-5; TRBD1 or TRBD2 may be the D gene (5 bases each). Per germline, CDR1 MNHEY and CDR2 SVGAGI. V shed 2 bases and J shed 8 bases, with 18 bases lying between them. The CDR3 sequence is 15 residues long. The CDR3 region is CASSYSWDGIETQYF. The CDR3 DNA reads TGTGCCAGCAGTTACAGTTGGGACGGAATAGAAACCCAGTACTTC.

The rearrangement uses TRBV11-2 and TRBJ1-6; 9 nucleotides line up with TRBD1. From germline, CDR1 is SGHAT and CDR2 FQNNGV. Trimming removed 5 bases from V and 5 bases from J; junction bases left unmatched: 7. The CDR3 runs 16 residues. In DNA form, the CDR3 reads TGTGCCAGCAGCCCTCGTGGACAGGGGAATAATTCACCCCTCCACTTT. Protein sequence: CASSPRGQGNNSPLHF. Complete variable domain (other parts from reference TRBV11-2 and TRBJ1-6): EAGVAQSPRYKIIEKRQSVAFWCNPISGHATLYWYQQILGQGPKLLIQFQNNGVVDDSQLPKDRFSAERLKGVDSTLKIQPAKLEDSAVYLCASSPRGQGNNSPLHFGNGTRLTVT.

The chain links TRBV7-2 to TRBJ1-2; TRBD1 agrees at 7 bases. This CDR3 comprises 16 residues. V shed 0 bases, J shed 4 bases, and the junction held 8 bases outside the gene matches. The V gene's germline CDR1 is SGHTA and CDR2 FQGNSA. The CDR3 region has the DNA TGTGCCAGCAGCTTAGCGCCACAGGGGCAACTCTATGGCTACACCTTC. The encoded protein is CASSLAPQGQLYGYTF. Based on the CDR3 plus reference TRBV7-2 and TRBJ1-2, the full variable domain is GAGVSQSPSNKVTEKGKDVELRCDPISGHTALYWYRQSLGQGLEFLIYFQGNSAPDKSGLPSDRFSAERTGGSVSTLTIQRTQQEDSAVYLCASSLAPQGQLYGYTFGSGTRLTVV.

This chain connects TRBV11-2 to TRBJ1-1; D uncertain. Trimming took off 1 base at V and 11 bases at J, with 14 bases between the two ends. Germline V gene sequence: CDR1 SGHAT, CDR2 FQNNGV. This CDR3 is built from 13 residues. CDR3 DNA sequence: TGTGCCAGCAGCTTAGCGGGCCTCCTAAGGGCTTTCTTT. Translated: CASSLAGLLRAFF.

The rearrangement joins TRBV6-5 to TRBJ1-6; 8 positions match TRBD1. Germline V gene data show CDR1 as MNHEY and CDR2 as SVGAGI. With V trimmed by 4 bases and J by 5 bases, 1 base remained unmatched. This CDR3 region has 14 residues. The CDR3 bases are TGTGCCAGCAGTTCGACAGGGGATAATTCACCCCTCCACTTT. Amino acid sequence: CASSSTGDNSPLHF.

Concerning this clone itself: Within the sample, other DNA sequences also encode this same CDR3. The rearrangement uses TRBV10-3 and TRBJ2-5, with 12 bases aligning to TRBD2. Germline V gene lookup returns CDR1 ENHRY and CDR2 SYGVKD. The CDR3 has 15 amino acids. The trim removed 4 bases at V and 2 bases at J, leaving 2 bases unmatched. In nucleotides, the CDR3 is TGTGCCATCAGTGCTAGCGGGGGGGGTCAAGAGACCCAGTACTTC. Protein: CAISASGGGQETQYF.

The chain is built from TRBV9 and TRBJ2-5; TRBD2 matches 12 bases. There are 17 residues in the CDR3. Trimming at V came to 1 base and at J to 4 bases, leaving 8 bases not matched to a gene. CDR1 and CDR2 from the germline V gene are SGDLS and YYNGEE. CDR3 bases: TGTGCCAGCAGCGTAAGCCTAGCGGGGGGGCCCGGAGAGACCCAGTACTTC. Translation gives CASSVSLAGGPGETQYF.

The rearrangement uses TRBV28 and TRBJ2-7, with D possibly being TRBD1 or TRBD2 (5 bases each). The CDR3 is 15 amino acids. Germline CDR1 reads MDHEN; CDR2 reads SYDVKM. Between the trimmed V and J ends, which lost 6 bases and 3 bases, there was a span of 18 bases. The CDR3 region has the DNA TGTGCCAGCAGCCGCCCGCGTGGGGGAGTCTACGAGCAGTACTTC. Translated: CASSRPRGGVYEQYF.

The chain couples TRBV9 to TRBJ1-2; TRBD1 matches 9 bases. Germline V CDR1 and CDR2: SGDLS, YYNGEE. This CDR3 has 15 amino acids. The V and J ends lost 3 bases and 5 bases, in that order; junction bases with no gene match: 8. This CDR3 reads CASSATGGASYGYTF. The CDR3 DNA follows: TGTGCCAGCAGCGCCACAGGGGGCGCATCATATGGCTACACCTTC.

This clone appeared a single time. The chain recombines TRBV6-1 with TRBJ1-2; D might be TRBD1 (5 bases). V lost 8 bases to trimming and J lost 0 bases, with 13 bases between them. This CDR3 spans 14 amino acids. CDR1 and CDR2 (germline): MNHNS, SASEGT. The CDR3 protein is CASGGALANYGYTF. The CDR3 coding sequence is TGTGCCAGCGGAGGGGCCTTAGCTAACTATGGCTACACCTTC.

In its sample, this clone was seen once. This rearrangement joins TRBV7-6 to TRBJ1-4; 7 bases match TRBD1. CDR1 SGHVS and CDR2 FNYEAQ come from the germline V gene. With V trimmed by 5 bases and J by 4 bases, 10 bases remained unmatched. There are 16 residues in the CDR3. The DNA for the CDR3 is TGTGCCAGCAGCCCCCAGGGACAGACATTTAATGAAAAACTGTTTTTT. This codes for CASSPQGQTFNEKLFF.

V usage is TRBV9 and J usage is TRBJ2-3, with 9 bases lining up with TRBD2. The V gene end was trimmed by 0 bases and the J gene end by 5 bases; junction bases not matched to a gene: 13. Germline V gene sequence: CDR1 SGDLS, CDR2 YYNGEE. The CDR3 totals 18 residues. The chain's CDR3 is CASSVGRGGIQTRDTQYF. CDR3 nucleotide sequence: TGTGCCAGCAGCGTAGGGCGGGGGGGCATTCAGACAAGAGATACGCAGTATTTT.

This sequence joins TRBV19 and TRBJ2-5; TRBD2 might be the D (6 bases). Germline CDR1 is LNHDA and CDR2 is SQIVND (reference sequence). With 8 bases removed from V and 5 bases from J, the gap between germline ends came to 9 bases. This CDR3 comprises 11 residues. The CDR3 protein is CASGRGETQYF. CDR3 coding DNA: TGTGCCAGTGGCCGGGGGGAGACCCAGTACTTC.

The chain has TRBV9 and TRBJ2-1; 8 bases are shared with TRBD2. V shed 3 bases and J 1 base; nucleotides not matched to a gene: 6. CDR1 and CDR2 from the germline V gene are SGDLS and YYNGEE. The CDR3 loop spans 16 amino acids. DNA of the CDR3: TGTGCCAGCAGCGAGGAGGGCGGGGGGTCCTACAATGAGCAGTTCTTC. Translation gives CASSEEGGGSYNEQFF.

The gene calls are TRBV2 and TRBJ2-7; 8 bases align to TRBD2. With V trimmed by 7 bases and J by 0 bases, 8 bases remained unmatched. Germline CDR1 reads SNHLY; CDR2 reads FYNNEI. The CDR3 extends over 15 amino acids. CDR3 DNA: TGTGCCAGCAAATCGGGGGGGATTCCCTCCTACGAGCAGTACTTC. It is translated as CASKSGGIPSYEQYF.

This chain links TRBV19 with TRBJ1-1; TRBD1 aligns across 7 bases. Losses at the gene ends were 7 bases for V and 4 bases for J; bases not matched to a gene: 6. Germline CDR1 LNHDA, CDR2 SQIVND (reference sequence). CDR3 length: 13 residues. CDR3 coding DNA: TGTGCCAGTACCTCCAGGGGGGGCACTGAAGCTTTCTTT. Translated: CASTSRGGTEAFF.

This chain uses TRBV11-2 with TRBJ2-3; 7 bases match TRBD2. The CDR3 consists of 15 residues. After removal of 0 bases from V and 1 base from J, the junction contained 1 base not matched to a gene. Germline assignment: CDR1 SGHAT and CDR2 FQNNGV. For the CDR3, the DNA is TGTGCCAGCAGCTTAGATACTAGCGGCACAGATACGCAGTATTTT. Protein product: CASSLDTSGTDTQYF. The whole variable domain, filled in from reference TRBV11-2 and TRBJ2-3, reads EAGVAQSPRYKIIEKRQSVAFWCNPISGHATLYWYQQILGQGPKLLIQFQNNGVVDDSQLPKDRFSAERLKGVDSTLKIQPAKLEDSAVYLCASSLDTSGTDTQYFGPGTRLTVL.

The chain uses TRBV6-5 and TRBJ1-2, with D perhaps matching TRBD1 (5 bases). This CDR3 has 15 amino acids. With 2 bases removed from V and 3 bases from J, the gap between germline ends came to 13 bases. From germline, CDR1 is MNHEY and CDR2 SVGAGI. CDR3 residues: CASSYREGKDYGYTF. CDR3 nucleotide sequence: TGTGCCAGCAGTTACAGGGAGGGGAAGGACTATGGCTACACCTTC.